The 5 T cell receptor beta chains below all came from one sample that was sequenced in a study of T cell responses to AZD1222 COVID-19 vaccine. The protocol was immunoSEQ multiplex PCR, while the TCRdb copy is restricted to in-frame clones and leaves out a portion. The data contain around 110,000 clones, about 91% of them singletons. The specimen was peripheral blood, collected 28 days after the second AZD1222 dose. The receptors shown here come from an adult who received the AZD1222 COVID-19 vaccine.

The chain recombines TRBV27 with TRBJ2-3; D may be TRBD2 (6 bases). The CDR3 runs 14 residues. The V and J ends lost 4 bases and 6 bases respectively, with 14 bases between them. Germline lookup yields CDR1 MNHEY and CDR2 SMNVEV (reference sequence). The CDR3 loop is CASSSRLETDTQYF. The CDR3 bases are TGTGCCAGCAGTTCAAGACTAGAGACGGATACGCAGTATTTT.

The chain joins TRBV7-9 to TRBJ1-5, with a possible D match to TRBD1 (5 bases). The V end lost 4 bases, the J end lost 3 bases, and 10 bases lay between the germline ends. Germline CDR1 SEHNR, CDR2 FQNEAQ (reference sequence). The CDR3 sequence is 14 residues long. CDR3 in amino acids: CASSYGQHNQPQHF. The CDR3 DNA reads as TGTGCCAGCAGCTACGGACAACACAATCAGCCCCAGCATTTT.

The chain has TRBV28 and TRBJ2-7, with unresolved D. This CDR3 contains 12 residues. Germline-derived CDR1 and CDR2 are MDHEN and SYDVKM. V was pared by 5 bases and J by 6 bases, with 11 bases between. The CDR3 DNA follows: TGTGCCAGCAGTCCCCTAATAGGCGAGCAGTACTTC. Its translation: CASSPLIGEQYF. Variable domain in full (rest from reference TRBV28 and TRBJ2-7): DVKVTQSSRYLVKRTGEKVFLECVQDMDHENMFWYRQDPGLGLRLIYFSYDVKMKEKGDIPEGYSVSREKKERFSLILESASTNQTSMYLCASSPLIGEQYFGPGTRLTVT.

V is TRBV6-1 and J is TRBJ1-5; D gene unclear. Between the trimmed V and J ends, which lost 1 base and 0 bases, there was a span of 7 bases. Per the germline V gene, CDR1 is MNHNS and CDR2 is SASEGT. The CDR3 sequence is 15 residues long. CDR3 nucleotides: TGTGCCAGCAGTGAAGTACCGCCTAGCAATCAGCCCCAGCATTTT. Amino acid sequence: CASSEVPPSNQPQHF.

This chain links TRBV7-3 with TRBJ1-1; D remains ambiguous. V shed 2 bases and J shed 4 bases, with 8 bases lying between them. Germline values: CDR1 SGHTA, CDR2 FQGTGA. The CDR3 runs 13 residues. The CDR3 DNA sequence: TGTGCCAGCAGCTTACGGGGAGTCACTGAAGCTTTCTTT. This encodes CASSLRGVTEAFF.